What follows are 21 T cell receptor beta chains derived from one specimen sequenced in a study of response to subunit inactivated influenza vaccine. From the RT-PCR reads, TCRdb called clonotypes with MiXCR, one entry per CDR3 protein. The sample shows a few hundred thousand distinct CDR3 sequences, 14% of them seen only once. The sample was PBMCs from blood, taken approximately 13 days after vaccination. The receptors were sampled from a man aged 50 or older who received an inactivated influenza vaccine.

In this sample, this clonotype turned up a few times. Written as DNA, the CDR3 is TGCGCCAGCAGCCAAACAGGACAGGGTGAGGAGACCCAGTACTTC. This translates into CASSQTGQGEETQYF. The V and J genes are TRBV4-1 and TRBJ2-5; 8 nucleotides align to TRBD1. This CDR3 comprises 15 residues. With V trimmed by 2 bases and J by 5 bases, 7 bases remained unmatched. Germline CDR1 MGHRA, CDR2 YSYEKL.

This clonotype was recorded at least ten times. The chain has TRBV29-1 and TRBJ2-3; the D gene could be TRBD1 or TRBD2 (6 bases each). CDR3 length: 11 amino acids. CDR1 and CDR2 from the germline V gene are SQVTM and ANQGSEA. V gave up 7 bases and J gave up 8 bases, with 13 bases separating them. The CDR3: CSGSGGVTQYF. CDR3 DNA sequence: TGCAGCGGCTCCGGGGGCGTTACGCAGTATTTT.

The chain carries TRBV27 and TRBJ2-7; possible D gene TRBD2, 6 bases. Between the trimmed V and J ends, which lost 8 bases and 5 bases, there was a span of 16 bases. Germline V lookup: CDR1 MNHEY, CDR2 SMNVEV (reference sequence). The CDR3 length is 13 residues. CDR3 DNA: TGTGCCAGCGGCCGGGACTGGGGCAACGAGCAGTACTTC. Translation: CASGRDWGNEQYF.

This clonotype has a handful of counts. This chain links TRBV5-1 with TRBJ2-3; 13 positions agree with TRBD2. This CDR3 has 16 amino acids. J was trimmed by 3 bases and V by 4 bases; bases with no gene match: 5. Germline CDR1 SGHRS, CDR2 YFSETQ. The CDR3 loop reads CASSLRTSGGTDTQYF. The CDR3 DNA is TGCGCCAGCAGCCTACGGACTAGCGGGGGTACAGATACGCAGTATTTT.

Here the CDR3 reads CASSFGDFTDTQYF. CDR3 sequence (DNA): TGTGCCAGCAGCTTCGGAGACTTCACAGATACGCAGTATTTT. The chain joins TRBV7-8 to TRBJ2-3; no firm D call. The germline gives CDR1 SGHVS, CDR2 FQNEAQ. Trimming shortened V by 3 bases and J by 2 bases, and 9 bases separated the two germline ends. The CDR3 spans 14 residues.

This clonotype occurred a few times. The gene calls are TRBV20-1 and TRBJ2-1, with D unclear. This CDR3 spans 14 amino acids. V was pared by 3 bases and J by 0 bases, with 9 bases between. Looked up from germline, CDR1 is DFQATT and CDR2 is SNEGSKA (reference sequence). This CDR3 is CSASSASSYNEQFF. CDR3 coding DNA: TGCAGTGCTAGTTCGGCTAGCTCCTACAATGAGCAGTTCTTC.

The table lists this clonotype with many counts. V is TRBV12-3 or TRBV12-4 and J is TRBJ2-1, with 12 bases matching TRBD2. V shed 5 bases, J shed 7 bases, and the junction held 9 bases outside the gene matches. CDR3 length: 16 amino acids. The CDR3: CASSALAGGFANEQFF. For the CDR3, the DNA is TGTGCCAGCAGTGCCCTAGCGGGGGGGTTTGCTAATGAGCAGTTCTTC.

V usage is TRBV2 and J usage is TRBJ2-2, with a weak D call TRBD1 (6 bases). V lost 6 bases to trimming and J lost 1 base, with 18 bases between them. The CDR3 loop spans 17 amino acids. Per the germline V gene, CDR1 is SNHLY and CDR2 is FYNNEI. The DNA for the CDR3 is TGTGCCAGCAGCGCAACGCCGACAGGCAGGAACACCGGGGAGCTGTTTTTT. Encoded protein: CASSATPTGRNTGELFF.

There are a few counts of this clonotype. The gene calls are TRBV5-1 and TRBJ2-7, with D perhaps TRBD1 (5 bases). Germline V CDR1 and CDR2: SGHRS, YFSETQ. The CDR3 has 15 amino acids. V lost 4 bases to trimming and J lost 2 bases, with 16 bases between them. CDR3 DNA: TGCGCCAGCAGCCGGAACTACAGGAGCCCCTACGAGCAGTACTTC. Translating it yields CASSRNYRSPYEQYF. The entire variable domain, with the rest obtained from reference TRBV5-1 and TRBJ2-7, is as follows: KAGVTQTPRYLIKTRGQQVTLSCSPISGHRSVSWYQQTPGQGLQFLFEYFSETQRNKGNFPGRFSGRQFSNSRSEMNVSTLELGDSALYLCASSRNYRSPYEQYFGPGTRLTVT.

The V and J genes are TRBV7-8 and TRBJ2-3, with a tentative D call TRBD2 (6 bases). The germline V gene has CDR1 SGHVS and CDR2 FQNEAQ. This CDR3 is built from 16 residues. V was pared by 2 bases and J by 7 bases, with 19 bases between. CDR3 amino acids: CASSLRRGDTVHTQYF. In DNA form, the CDR3 reads TGTGCCAGCAGCTTAAGGAGGGGCGATACGGTCCATACGCAGTATTTT. The complete variable domain, with remaining parts taken from reference TRBV7-8 and TRBJ2-3, reads GAGVSQSPRYKVAKRGQDVALRCDPISGHVSLFWYQQALGQGPEFLTYFQNEAQLDKSGLPSDRFFAERPEGSVSTLKIQRTQQEDSAVYLCASSLRRGDTVHTQYFGPGTRLTVL.

The chain joins TRBV12-3 or TRBV12-4 to TRBJ2-1; 10 bases align to TRBD2. The junction had 13 bases not matched to a gene; V was cut back by 4 bases and J by 10 bases. The CDR3 totals 16 residues. DNA of the CDR3: TGTGCCAGCAGTTCCGCGCGTCTAGCGGGAGAGACCGAGCAGTTCTTC. This sequence encodes CASSSARLAGETEQFF.

This clonotype has only a few counts. The chain couples TRBV5-6 to TRBJ1-1; no clear D. In germline, CDR1 is SGHDT, CDR2 YYEEEE. Trimming took off 0 bases at V and 3 bases at J, with 6 bases between the two ends. This CDR3 has 13 amino acids. The CDR3 DNA sequence: TGTGCCAGCAGCTTGGGGTCTTACACTGAAGCTTTCTTT. It translates to CASSLGSYTEAFF.

V gene TRBV5-1 combines with J gene TRBJ2-3, with D perhaps being TRBD1 or TRBD2 (6 bases each). The CDR3 is made up of 15 amino acids. V was cut by 3 bases and J by 1 base, with 12 bases left in between. Per the germline V gene, CDR1 is SGHRS and CDR2 is YFSETQ. The CDR3 DNA sequence: TGCGCCAGCAGCTGGGGAAGGGGGGGCACAGATACGCAGTATTTT. Translated, it gives CASSWGRGGTDTQYF. Variable domain in full (rest from reference TRBV5-1 and TRBJ2-3): KAGVTQTPRYLIKTRGQQVTLSCSPISGHRSVSWYQQTPGQGLQFLFEYFSETQRNKGNFPGRFSGRQFSNSRSEMNVSTLELGDSALYLCASSWGRGGTDTQYFGPGTRLTVL.

The chain joins TRBV3-1 to TRBJ1-4; 7 nucleotides agree with TRBD1. The CDR3 spans 15 residues. Germline V gives CDR1 LGHDT, CDR2 YNNKEL (reference sequence). V shed 6 bases, J shed 6 bases, and the junction held 10 bases outside the gene matches. The CDR3 bases are TGTGCCAGCAGTGTCACAGGGGCGATCGATGAAAAACTGTTTTTT. Protein product: CASSVTGAIDEKLFF.

This clonotype showed up many times. The gene calls are TRBV12-3 or TRBV12-4 and TRBJ1-5; 8 nucleotides match TRBD1. The length of the CDR3 is 15 residues. V trimming: 5 bases; J trimming: 5 bases; junction bases outside the gene matches: 8. The CDR3: CASSPGQGAYQPQHF. Here the CDR3 DNA reads TGTGCCAGCAGTCCGGGGCAGGGGGCCTATCAGCCCCAGCATTTT.

The CDR3 protein is CASSQDSGAYNSPLHF. The CDR3 coding sequence is TGCGCCAGCAGCCAAGATTCCGGGGCCTATAATTCACCCCTCCACTTT. The chain recombines TRBV4-1 with TRBJ1-6; unclear D gene. This CDR3 region has 16 residues. V was pared by 0 bases and J by 2 bases, with 8 bases between. Germline values: CDR1 MGHRA, CDR2 YSYEKL.

This clonotype was seen a handful of times. The J gene is TRBJ2-7, the V gene TRBV20-1, with D unclear. The length of the CDR3 is 15 residues. Germline V gives CDR1 DFQATT, CDR2 SNEGSKA (reference sequence). V shed 0 bases and J shed 0 bases, with 12 bases lying between them. CDR3 DNA: TGCAGTGCTAGAGATCCAGCGTTTACCTCCTACGAGCAGTACTTC. This gives the protein CSARDPAFTSYEQYF.

CDR3 nucleotide sequence: TGCAGTGCTGGGGCGGGGGCTAGACAGCCCCAGCATTTT. Protein sequence: CSAGAGARQPQHF. This chain joins TRBV20-1 and TRBJ1-5; maybe TRBD1 (6 bases). V was cut by 5 bases and J by 7 bases, with 15 bases left in between. Germline V gene sequence: CDR1 DFQATT, CDR2 SNEGSKA (reference sequence). The CDR3 is 13 amino acids.

This clonotype was seen more than once but under ten times. The CDR3 DNA is TGTGCCAGCACCAGGCCGGGCCAGCCCCAGCATTTT. Amino acid sequence: CASTRPGQPQHF. The gene calls are TRBV12-3 or TRBV12-4 and TRBJ1-5, with unresolved D. There are 12 residues in the CDR3. V was pared by 7 bases and J by 7 bases, with 11 bases between.

This clonotype was counted only a few times. The genes are TRBV12-3 or TRBV12-4 and TRBJ2-1; D remains unclear. This CDR3 comprises 15 residues. V lost 7 bases to trimming and J lost 0 bases, with 13 bases between them. The CDR3 sequence is CASNKAGSSYNEQFF. The CDR3 bases are TGTGCCAGCAACAAAGCAGGTAGCTCCTACAATGAGCAGTTCTTC.

This clonotype has more than one count but fewer than ten. This chain connects TRBV7-2 to TRBJ2-1, with 9 bases identical to TRBD1. Germline V CDR1 and CDR2: SGHTA, FQGNSA. The CDR3 is made up of 15 amino acids. The V gene end was trimmed by 5 bases and the J gene end by 3 bases; junction bases not matched to a gene: 5. The CDR3 DNA follows: TGTGCCAGCAGCGCGGACAGGGGTGACTACAATGAGCAGTTCTTC. Translation gives CASSADRGDYNEQFF.